These 13 T cell receptor beta chains came from one sample sequenced in a study of human T cells and chemical hapten exposure. TCRdb redid the calling of the RACE reads with MiXCR, one entry per CDR3 protein. The sample includes about 350,000 distinct CDR3 sequences, under 6.5% seen only once; the top ten take over 5.5%. Regarding time point: patch test 2, 6 weeks after DPC sensitization. Sample treatment: therapeutic diphenylcyclopropenone sensitization with weekly scalp DPC. The sequencing here drew on whole blood, taken in connection with sensitization to the hapten diphenylcyclopropenone (DPC). These receptors came from a woman younger than 30 with alopecia areata. Some clones in this sample may be carry-over from other donors' samples.

This clonotype has a count of ten or more. The V and J genes are TRBV6-2 or TRBV6-3 and TRBJ1-5; no definite D call. The ends were cut back, 0 bases at V and 2 bases at J, with 5 bases in the middle. Germline values: CDR1 MNHEY, CDR2 SVGEGT. The CDR3 consists of 14 residues. In DNA form, the CDR3 reads TGTGCCAGCAGTTACTCTTGGGGCAATCAGCCCCAGCATTTT. Translating gives CASSYSWGNQPQHF.

This clonotype occurred a few times. V gene TRBV5-6 combines with J gene TRBJ2-3; 12 bases map to TRBD2. The CDR3 spans 17 residues. Trimming cost V 4 bases and J 2 bases; bases outside gene matches: 8. Germline V gene sequence: CDR1 SGHDT, CDR2 YYEEEE. This CDR3 is CASSLRLAGAYTDTQYF. Written as DNA, the CDR3 is TGTGCCAGCAGCCTACGACTAGCGGGGGCCTACACAGATACGCAGTATTTT.

This chain links TRBV10-3 with TRBJ2-3, with 12 bases matching TRBD2. From germline, CDR1 is ENHRY and CDR2 SYGVKD. The CDR3 contains 17 residues. Trimming took 4 bases from V and 2 from J; bases not matched to a gene: 7. CDR3 protein: CAISAGLAGPSTDTQYF. CDR3 nucleotides: TGTGCCATCAGTGCCGGACTAGCGGGACCCTCCACAGATACGCAGTATTTT.

This clonotype was seen at least ten times. The J gene is TRBJ2-6, the V gene TRBV28; D unresolved. Trimming shortened V by 5 bases and J by 0 bases, and 5 bases separated the two germline ends. The CDR3 is 14 residues long. Germline CDR1 and CDR2: MDHEN and SYDVKM. CDR3 nucleotides: TGTGCCAGCAGTCCCCACTCTGGGGCCAACGTCCTGACTTTC. It codes for CASSPHSGANVLTF.

The chain has TRBV9 and TRBJ2-5, with 8 bases identical to TRBD1. CDR1 is SGDLS, CDR2 YYNGEE, per germline. This CDR3 comprises 15 residues. V lost 3 bases and J lost 2; bases outside the gene matches: 6. For the CDR3, the DNA is TGTGCCAGCAGCGCAGTGGGGGACAGGCAAGAGACCCAGTACTTC. Translating it yields CASSAVGDRQETQYF.

This clonotype was seen repeatedly, ten times or more. The chain is built from TRBV20-1 and TRBJ1-1; D is undetermined. Trimming left V 0 bases short and J 8 bases short, with 10 bases between. Germline CDR1 DFQATT, CDR2 SNEGSKA (reference sequence). CDR3 size: 12 residues. The CDR3 sequence is CSAREREQEAFF. The CDR3 DNA sequence: TGCAGTGCTAGAGAAAGAGAGCAGGAAGCTTTCTTT.

Regarding this clonotype: Possible read error: a much larger clone is one base away. The V call is TRBV7-2, the J call TRBJ1-1; D unclear. The CDR3 loop spans 15 amino acids. Germline V gene data show CDR1 as SGHTA and CDR2 as FQGNSA. The V end was cut by 5 bases, the J end by 0 bases, with 13 bases between. CDR3 sequence: CASSQLGRLNTEAFF. In DNA, the CDR3 is TGTGCCAGCAGCCAATTGGGCAGATTGAACACTGAAGCTTTCTTT.

This clonotype was seen many times. The rearrangement uses TRBV28 and TRBJ1-1; 7 bases map to TRBD1. The CDR3 has 16 residues. CDR1 and CDR2 (germline): MDHEN, SYDVKM. With V trimmed by 3 bases and J by 0 bases, 7 bases remained unmatched. The chain's CDR3 is CASSFQRGRMNTEAFF. The CDR3 nucleotides are TGTGCCAGCAGTTTTCAAAGGGGGCGCATGAACACTGAAGCTTTCTTT. Supplemented by reference TRBV28 and TRBJ1-1, the full variable domain reads DVKVTQSSRYLVKRTGEKVFLECVQDMDHENMFWYRQDPGLGLRLIYFSYDVKMKEKGDIPEGYSVSREKKERFSLILESASTNQTSMYLCASSFQRGRMNTEAFFGQGTRLTVV.

This clonotype occurred many times. The chain joins TRBV6-6 to TRBJ2-3; 10 positions match TRBD2. In germline, CDR1 is MNHNY, CDR2 SVGAGI (reference sequence). Unmatched junction bases numbered 16, after V lost 7 bases and J lost 9 bases. This CDR3 contains 16 residues. CDR3 residues: CASTDTTSGAPGTQYF. CDR3 nucleotides: TGTGCCAGCACCGACACCACTAGCGGGGCCCCCGGGACGCAGTATTTT.

This chain joins TRBV12-3 or TRBV12-4 and TRBJ2-7; D is unclear. The V gene lost 4 bases and the J gene lost 4 bases, with 11 bases spanning the gap. The CDR3 is 13 amino acids. The CDR3 loop reads CASSSSPIYEQYF. CDR3 sequence (DNA): TGTGCCAGCAGTTCCTCACCTATATACGAGCAGTACTTC.

About this clonotype itself: An end of the junction does not agree with germline; a read error may underlie this. This chain joins TRBV3-1 and TRBJ2-3; 10 bases map to TRBD2. The CDR3 sequence is 17 residues long. The V gene's germline CDR1 is LGHDT and CDR2 YNNKEL (reference sequence). Here the CDR3 reads CASSPGLAWESTYTQYF. CDR3 DNA: TGTGCCAGCAGCCCGGGACTAGCGTGGGAGTCCACATATACGCAGTATTTT.

This clonotype came up a few times. The chain uses TRBV27 and TRBJ2-1; D is perhaps TRBD2 (6 bases). V lost 0 bases, J lost 6 bases, and 9 bases lay in between. CDR3 length equals 14 residues. CDR1 is MNHEY and CDR2 is SMNVEV in the germline V gene (reference sequence). The CDR3 sequence is CASSLSRGSNEQFF. CDR3 sequence (DNA): TGTGCCAGCAGTTTATCGCGGGGTTCCAATGAGCAGTTCTTC.

This clonotype was seen at least ten times. This chain connects TRBV7-9 to TRBJ1-1, with D unclear. V lost 5 bases, J lost 1 base, and 11 bases lay in between. Per germline, CDR1 SEHNR and CDR2 FQNEAQ (reference sequence). The CDR3 extends over 14 amino acids. CDR3 region: CASSPVLGNTEAFF. The CDR3 DNA follows: TGTGCCAGCAGCCCGGTTTTGGGGAACACTGAAGCTTTCTTT.